These T cell receptor beta chains were read from a single sample in a study of blood T cell repertoires in COVID-19. The repertoire was sequenced with immunoSEQ multiplex PCR; TCRdb's copy has only in-frame clones and lacks some. Of 150,000 to 160,000 clones in the sample, around 83% were seen once. The sequencing input was peripheral blood. All receptors come from a woman aged 45-65 years with acute or convalescent COVID-19. Both conserved end residues are part of each CDR3. The D gene is left open where the match is weak. Clone size is shown for a subset of rows, as once, few, many or a class of expanded clone.

d_call: TRBD1; clone_size: NA; j_call: TRBJ1-3; v_call: TRBV6-5; cdr3_nt: TGTGCCAGCAAGGAGGGGGCTATCGAAAACACCATATATTTT; cdr3_aa: CASKEGAIENTIYF
d_call: NA; clone_size: NA; j_call: TRBJ2-5; v_call: TRBV28; cdr3_nt: TGTGCCAGCGGCCTGGCGGGATGGGAGACCCAGTACTTC; cdr3_aa: CASGLAGWETQYF
d_call: NA; clone_size: NA; j_call: TRBJ1-2; v_call: TRBV28; cdr3_nt: TGTGCCAGCAGCCCACACGATTTGAATAGCTACACCTTC; cdr3_aa: CASSPHDLNSYTF
d_call: NA; clone_size: NA; j_call: TRBJ1-1; v_call: TRBV7-2; cdr3_nt: TGTGCCAGCAGCTTAACCGGGTTGGACACTGAAGCTTTCTTT; cdr3_aa: CASSLTGLDTEAFF
d_call: TRBD1; clone_size: NA; j_call: TRBJ1-4; v_call: TRBV5-1; cdr3_nt: TGCGCCAGCAGCTTTTCGACAGGGCTGGGTGAAAAACTGTTTTTT; cdr3_aa: CASSFSTGLGEKLFF
d_call: TRBD1; clone_size: NA; j_call: TRBJ1-2; v_call: TRBV24-1; cdr3_nt: TGTGCCACCAGTGACGCGACAGGGCCTGGCTACACCTTC; cdr3_aa: CATSDATGPGYTF
d_call: NA; clone_size: once; j_call: TRBJ2-7; v_call: TRBV11-2; cdr3_nt: TGTGCCAGCAGCTTCCAAGGCGGTAGCTCCTACGAGCAGTACTTC; cdr3_aa: CASSFQGGSSYEQYF
d_call: NA; clone_size: NA; j_call: TRBJ1-3; v_call: TRBV6-5; cdr3_nt: TGTGCCAGCAGTTACTCGTTTCAGGGAAACACCATATATTTT; cdr3_aa: CASSYSFQGNTIYF
d_call: NA; clone_size: few; j_call: TRBJ1-5; v_call: TRBV7-2; cdr3_nt: TGTGCCAGCAGCTTAGGTGGAGGGATGGGACAGCCCCAGCATTTT; cdr3_aa: CASSLGGGMGQPQHF
d_call: NA; clone_size: NA; j_call: TRBJ1-5; v_call: TRBV5-1; cdr3_nt: TGCGCCAGCAGCTTGGACCCGGGACAGCCCCAGCATTTT; cdr3_aa: CASSLDPGQPQHF
d_call: TRBD2; clone_size: NA; j_call: TRBJ2-3; v_call: TRBV18; cdr3_nt: TGTGCCAGCTCTCCCGGACTAGGGAGCGCAAGCACAGATACGCAGTATTTT; cdr3_aa: CASSPGLGSASTDTQYF
d_call: TRBD1; clone_size: NA; j_call: TRBJ2-4; v_call: TRBV10-3; cdr3_nt: TGTGCCATCAATCGGGACAGGGGTGACATTCAGTACTTC; cdr3_aa: CAINRDRGDIQYF
d_call: NA; clone_size: few; j_call: TRBJ1-6; v_call: TRBV6-5; cdr3_nt: TGTGCCAGCAGTTACGAAGAAGGGGGATATTCACCCCTCCACTTT; cdr3_aa: CASSYEEGGYSPLHF
d_call: TRBD2; clone_size: few; j_call: TRBJ2-7; v_call: TRBV7-9; cdr3_nt: TGTGCCAGCAATCAAAGAATTGGGGAGGGAGGCGAGCAGTACTTC; cdr3_aa: CASNQRIGEGGEQYF
d_call: NA; clone_size: NA; j_call: TRBJ2-1; v_call: TRBV28; cdr3_nt: TGTGCCAGCAGTTTTACTCGAGAGCAGTTCTTC; cdr3_aa: CASSFTREQFF
d_call: TRBD1; clone_size: few; j_call: TRBJ1-1; v_call: TRBV14; cdr3_nt: TGTGCCAGCAGCAAGACCGGTGAGGGGGCAGGCACTGAAGCTTTCTTT; cdr3_aa: CASSKTGEGAGTEAFF
d_call: NA; clone_size: NA; j_call: TRBJ1-5; v_call: TRBV6-2/TRBV6-3; cdr3_nt: TGTGCCAGCAGTTACCCCGGGGATCAGCCCCAGCATTTT; cdr3_aa: CASSYPGDQPQHF
d_call: TRBD2; clone_size: NA; j_call: TRBJ2-1; v_call: TRBV19; cdr3_nt: TGTGCCAGTCGGGGGGGGAGCTCCTACAATGAGCAGTTCTTC; cdr3_aa: CASRGGSSYNEQFF
d_call: NA; clone_size: NA; j_call: TRBJ1-2; v_call: TRBV7-9; cdr3_nt: TGTGCCAGCAGCTTGATTAGCTATGGCTACACCTTC; cdr3_aa: CASSLISYGYTF
d_call: NA; clone_size: NA; j_call: TRBJ1-5; v_call: TRBV19; cdr3_nt: TGTGCCAGTAGGGGGGACACGCGCAATCAGCCCCAGCATTTT; cdr3_aa: CASRGDTRNQPQHF
d_call: NA; clone_size: NA; j_call: TRBJ2-1; v_call: TRBV5-1; cdr3_nt: TGCGCCAGCAGCCTAGGGGTTGGATTATACAATGAGCAGTTCTTC; cdr3_aa: CASSLGVGLYNEQFF
d_call: TRBD1; clone_size: NA; j_call: TRBJ1-2; v_call: TRBV28; cdr3_nt: TGTGCCAGCACCAAGGGACAGGGGGCGGGCTATGGCTACACCTTC; cdr3_aa: CASTKGQGAGYGYTF
d_call: NA; clone_size: NA; j_call: TRBJ1-2; v_call: TRBV20-1; cdr3_nt: TGCAGTGCTCGGGGGAGGGGCTACACCTTC; cdr3_aa: CSARGRGYTF
d_call: TRBD1; clone_size: few; j_call: TRBJ1-2; v_call: TRBV27; cdr3_nt: TGCGCAGGGGGAGGCTACACCTTC; cdr3_aa: CAGGGYTF
d_call: TRBD1; clone_size: NA; j_call: TRBJ1-1; v_call: TRBV18; cdr3_nt: TGTGCCAGCTCACTCGGACAGGGGGAAGCGGCTTTCTTT; cdr3_aa: CASSLGQGEAAFF
d_call: NA; clone_size: NA; j_call: TRBJ2-5; v_call: TRBV2; cdr3_nt: TGTGCCAGCAGTGAATTTCTAGGGGGGGACAAGTACTTC; cdr3_aa: CASSEFLGGDKYF
d_call: TRBD1; clone_size: once; j_call: TRBJ1-1; v_call: TRBV5-5; cdr3_nt: TGTGCCAGCAGCCTGACAGGGAGCAACACTGAAGCTTTCTTT; cdr3_aa: CASSLTGSNTEAFF
d_call: TRBD2; clone_size: NA; j_call: TRBJ2-7; v_call: TRBV4-3; cdr3_nt: TGCGCCAGCAGCCAACCAGGGGCCGGGGGGGCCCACGAGCAGTACTTC; cdr3_aa: CASSQPGAGGAHEQYF
d_call: TRBD2; clone_size: NA; j_call: TRBJ2-1; v_call: TRBV9; cdr3_nt: TGTGCCAGCAGCGAGGGACTAGCGGGGGGCAATGAGCAGTTCTTC; cdr3_aa: CASSEGLAGGNEQFF
d_call: NA; clone_size: NA; j_call: TRBJ1-2; v_call: TRBV24-1; cdr3_nt: TGTGCCACCAGTGATTTCAGGCAGAACTATGGCTACACCTTC; cdr3_aa: CATSDFRQNYGYTF
d_call: TRBD2; clone_size: NA; j_call: TRBJ2-7; v_call: TRBV4-3; cdr3_nt: TGCGCCAGCAGCCAAGCAGCGGGAGTTTACGAGCAGTACTTC; cdr3_aa: CASSQAAGVYEQYF
d_call: TRBD1; clone_size: NA; j_call: TRBJ2-7; v_call: TRBV5-1; cdr3_nt: TGCGCCAGCAGCCCCGGGACAGGGGGGACCTACGAGCAGTACTTC; cdr3_aa: CASSPGTGGTYEQYF
d_call: NA; clone_size: NA; j_call: TRBJ1-6; v_call: TRBV5-1; cdr3_nt: TGCGCCAGCAGCTTGGGTTCGGCCAGGGGTAATTCACCCCTCCACTTT; cdr3_aa: CASSLGSARGNSPLHF
d_call: NA; clone_size: NA; j_call: TRBJ1-2; v_call: TRBV9; cdr3_nt: TGTGCCAGCAGCAACGGACGGAAACCAGGGTATGGCTACACCTTC; cdr3_aa: CASSNGRKPGYGYTF
d_call: TRBD1; clone_size: NA; j_call: TRBJ2-2; v_call: TRBV7-3; cdr3_nt: TGTGCCAGCAGCCATTTAGACAGGGTGGGCACCGGGGAGCTGTTTTTT; cdr3_aa: CASSHLDRVGTGELFF
d_call: TRBD1; clone_size: NA; j_call: TRBJ2-7; v_call: TRBV5-6; cdr3_nt: TGTGCCAGCAACAAAGGACAGGGGGCCAACTACGAGCAGTACTTC; cdr3_aa: CASNKGQGANYEQYF
d_call: NA; clone_size: NA; j_call: TRBJ2-3; v_call: TRBV3-1/TRBV3-2; cdr3_nt: TGTGCCAGCAGCCAAGTGCTCCAAGGGGGGGGCCCGGTAGATACGCAGTATTTT; cdr3_aa: CASSQVLQGGGPVDTQYF
d_call: NA; clone_size: medium-sized; j_call: TRBJ2-3; v_call: TRBV7-9; cdr3_nt: TGTGCCAATCCCCCCGGGGAGGGCACAGATACGCAGTATTTT; cdr3_aa: CANPPGEGTDTQYF
d_call: NA; clone_size: NA; j_call: TRBJ2-5; v_call: TRBV5-1; cdr3_nt: TGCGCCAGCAGCTTGGTGCCAGGTCTGTCTCAACAGACCCAGTACTTC; cdr3_aa: CASSLVPGLSQQTQYF
d_call: TRBD1; clone_size: once; j_call: TRBJ1-2; v_call: TRBV27; cdr3_nt: TGTGCCAGCAGCGCGGACAGGGAGCCTTTCTCGGTGGGCTACACCTTC; cdr3_aa: CASSADREPFSVGYTF